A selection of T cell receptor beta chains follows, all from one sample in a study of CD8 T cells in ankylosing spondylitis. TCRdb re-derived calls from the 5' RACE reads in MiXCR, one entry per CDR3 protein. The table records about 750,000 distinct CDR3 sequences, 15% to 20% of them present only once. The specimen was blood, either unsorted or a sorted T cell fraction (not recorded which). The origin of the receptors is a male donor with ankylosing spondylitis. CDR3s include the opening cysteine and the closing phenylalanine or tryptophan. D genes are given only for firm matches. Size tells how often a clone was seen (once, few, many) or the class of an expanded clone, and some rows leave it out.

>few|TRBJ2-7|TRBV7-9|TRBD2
CASSLGVSGWYEQYF
TGTGCCAGCAGCTTAGGAGTTAGCGGGTGGTACGAGCAGTACTTC
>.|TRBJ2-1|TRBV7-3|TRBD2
CASSLTAGGPRIYNEQFF
TGTGCCAGCAGCTTAACGGCGGGAGGGCCGAGGATCTACAATGAGCAGTTCTTC
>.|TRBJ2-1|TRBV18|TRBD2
CASSPVLGTTYNEQFF
TGTGCCAGCTCACCAGTTCTCGGGACTACCTACAATGAGCAGTTCTTC
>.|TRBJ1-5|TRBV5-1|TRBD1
CASSFGTANQPQHF
TGCGCCAGCAGCTTCGGGACAGCTAATCAGCCCCAGCATTTT
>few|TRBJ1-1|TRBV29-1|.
CSVEKGTANTEAFF
TGCAGCGTTGAAAAGGGGACGGCGAACACTGAAGCTTTCTTT
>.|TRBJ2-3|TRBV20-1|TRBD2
CSASPTSGSPDTQYF
TGCAGTGCTTCCCCCACTAGCGGGAGTCCAGATACGCAGTATTTT
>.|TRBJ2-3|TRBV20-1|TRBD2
CSASRTSGGRLGTDTQYF
TGCAGTGCTAGCCGGACTAGCGGGGGCCGCTTAGGCACAGATACGCAGTATTTT
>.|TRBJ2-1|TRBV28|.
CASSFSGTLLDEQFF
TGTGCCAGCAGTTTTTCCGGGACACTGCTCGATGAGCAGTTCTTC
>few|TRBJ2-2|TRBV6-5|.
CASSYSWDAKGELFF
TGTGCCAGCAGTTACTCCTGGGACGCTAAAGGGGAGCTGTTTTTT
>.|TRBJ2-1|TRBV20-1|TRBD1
CSARGGTGTYYNEQFF
TGCAGTGCTAGAGGTGGGACAGGCACTTACTACAATGAGCAGTTCTTC
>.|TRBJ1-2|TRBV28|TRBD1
CASSLRTGGGYTF
TGTGCCAGCAGTCTACGGACAGGGGGTGGCTACACCTTC
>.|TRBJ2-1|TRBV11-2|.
CASSTGDRFNEQFF
TGTGCCAGCAGCACGGGGGACAGATTCAATGAGCAGTTCTTC
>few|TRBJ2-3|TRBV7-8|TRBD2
CASSLVAGGADTQYF
TGTGCCAGCAGCTTAGTTGCGGGAGGGGCAGATACGCAGTATTTT
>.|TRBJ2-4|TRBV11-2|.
CASSFLGIVENIQYF
TGTGCCAGCAGCTTTCTAGGGATAGTGGAGAACATTCAGTACTTC
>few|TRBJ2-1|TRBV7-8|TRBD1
CASSYRGAGEQFF
TGTGCCAGCAGCTACAGGGGTGCGGGTGAGCAGTTCTTC
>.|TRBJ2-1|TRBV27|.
CASAQGRVYNEQFF
TGTGCCAGCGCCCAGGGGCGGGTGTACAATGAGCAGTTCTTC
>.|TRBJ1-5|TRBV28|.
CASSFYEASSPDF
TGTGCCAGCAGTTTCTATGAGGCGAGTAGCCCTGATTTT
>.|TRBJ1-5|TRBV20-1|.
CSVPGPIGQPQHF
TGCAGTGTTCCGGGTCCAATCGGCCAGCCCCAGCATTTT
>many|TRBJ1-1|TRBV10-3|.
CAISPLGDTEAFF
TGTGCCATCAGTCCGTTAGGGGACACTGAAGCTTTCTTT
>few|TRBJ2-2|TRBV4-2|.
CASSQEIGNTGELFF
TGTGCCAGCAGCCAAGAAATCGGGAACACCGGGGAGCTGTTTTTT
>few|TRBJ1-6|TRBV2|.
CASSADGSPLHF
TGTGCCAGCAGTGCTGATGGTTCACCCCTCCACTTT
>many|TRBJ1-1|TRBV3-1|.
CASSQYGASGAFF
TGTGCCAGCAGCCAATATGGGGCTTCGGGAGCTTTCTTT
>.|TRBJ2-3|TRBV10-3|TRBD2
CAISKTSGGSTDTQYF
TGTGCCATCAGTAAGACTAGCGGGGGGTCGACAGATACGCAGTATTTT
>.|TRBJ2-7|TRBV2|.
CASSDGQTYEQYF
TGTGCCAGCAGTGATGGACAGACCTACGAGCAGTACTTC
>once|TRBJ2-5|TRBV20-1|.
CSAGGGGTIQETQYF
TGCAGTGCTGGCGGGGGCGGGACCATCCAAGAGACCCAGTACTTC